These T cell receptor beta chains were read from a single sample in a study of shared clonotypes between healthy human individuals. This table comes from immunoSEQ multiplex PCR, and its TCRdb copy is limited to in-frame clones, with some not included. The data hold roughly 110,000 clones, with around 66% observed a single time. The specimen was memory CD8+ T cells sorted from blood. Receptors were obtained from a woman aged 25 to 45 in good health. Both conserved end residues are part of each CDR3. The order of the fields is J gene, V gene, CDR3 protein.

>TRBJ2-7|TRBV11-2
CASSLVGGHEQYF
>TRBJ2-1|TRBV25-1
CASRERGGGYNEQFF
>TRBJ1-1|TRBV19
CASSLKQSSNTEAFF
>TRBJ2-6|TRBV10-2
CASRGISSVPGANVLTF
>TRBJ2-7|TRBV5-6
CASTSDGSPYEQYF
>TRBJ2-2|TRBV7-9
CASSLDRRTGELFF
>TRBJ2-7|TRBV5-4
CASSLSSYEQYF
>TRBJ2-1|TRBV5-1
CASSLASGGYNEQFF
>TRBJ1-3|TRBV11-3
CASSLAPRDGGNTIYF
>TRBJ1-2|TRBV10-2
CASAEGAVYGYTF
>TRBJ1-3|TRBV28
CASSDSSGNTIYF
>TRBJ2-1|TRBV2
CASSGLAALRSSYNEQFF
>TRBJ2-1|TRBV30
CAWSVRIPGKRERRVDEQFF
>TRBJ1-2|TRBV9
CASSVDDRGNYGYTF
>TRBJ2-3|TRBV7-9
CASSSTSGDTNTQYF
>TRBJ2-1|TRBV5-4
CASSLNMAHEQFF
>TRBJ2-5|TRBV5-1
CASSLGTSIGTQYF
>TRBJ2-1|TRBV7-8
CASSRIPGAGEQFF
>TRBJ2-1|TRBV28
CASSLLLTLFSGSSYEQFF
>TRBJ2-7|TRBV4-1
CASSQSPGLAGREQYF
>TRBJ2-3|TRBV7-9
CASSLGQDWRTDTQYF
>TRBJ2-7|TRBV28
CASSYGPGPYEQYF
>TRBJ1-1|TRBV6-5
CASSYSRGVTNTEAFF
>TRBJ1-1|TRBV28
CASSLRPRNTEAFF
>TRBJ2-7|TRBV25-1
CASSESRDRGTYEQYF
>TRBJ1-1|TRBV2
CASSVISGAEAFF
>TRBJ1-2|TRBV15
CATSREAGSYGYTF
>TRBJ1-2|TRBV9
CASSVVPGLLYYGYTF
>TRBJ2-7|TRBV29-1
CSVPPGQGNEQYF
>TRBJ2-7|TRBV6-6
CASSRLAESYEQYF
>-|TRBV25-1
CASGRGYEQYF
>TRBJ2-1|TRBV11-3
CASSSGTSVHEQFF
>TRBJ1-1|TRBV2
CASSEGYQGAIIVAFF
>TRBJ2-1|TRBV11-2
CASSLDASGGAWGEQFF
>TRBJ1-5|TRBV28
CASSLAGARNQPQHF
>TRBJ2-7|TRBV10-3
CAISEGRDRAYEQYF
>TRBJ2-3|TRBV9
CASSVGGASDTQYF